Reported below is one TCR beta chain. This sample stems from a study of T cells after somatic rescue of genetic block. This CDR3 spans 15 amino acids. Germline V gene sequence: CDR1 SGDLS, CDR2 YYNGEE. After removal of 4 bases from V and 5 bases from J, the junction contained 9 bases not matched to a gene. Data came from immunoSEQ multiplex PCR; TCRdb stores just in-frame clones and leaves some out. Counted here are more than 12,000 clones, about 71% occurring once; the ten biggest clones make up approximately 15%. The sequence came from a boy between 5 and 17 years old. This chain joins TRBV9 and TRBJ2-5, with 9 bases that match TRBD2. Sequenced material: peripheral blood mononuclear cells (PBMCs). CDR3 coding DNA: TGTGCCAGCAGCTTTGGGACTAGCAATGGGGAGACCCAGTACTTC. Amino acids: CASSFGTSNGETQYF.